This T cell receptor (beta chain) appears in the sequencing data of a study of cytomegalovirus exposure and HLA in healthy donors. A multiplex PCR was run with 60 Vbeta primers and 13 Jbeta primers. TCRdb's copy holds only in-frame clones and misses some; the assay was immunoSEQ multiplex PCR. The sample lists 100,000 to 150,000 clones, around 77% occurring once. The CDR3 spans 19 residues. This clonotype was sampled from a woman in her forties in good health and CMV-seropositive. The sequenced material came from PBMCs. V usage is TRBV12-2 and J usage is TRBJ1-5; TRBD1 reflects the table's D call only, with no check against the DNA. TRBV12-2 is an annotated pseudogene. The CDR3 sequence is CASRLARLCRGSSNQPQHF. The CDR3 nucleotides read TGTGCAAGTCGCTTAGCGCGTTTGTGCAGGGGAAGTAGCAATCAGCCCCAGCATTTT.